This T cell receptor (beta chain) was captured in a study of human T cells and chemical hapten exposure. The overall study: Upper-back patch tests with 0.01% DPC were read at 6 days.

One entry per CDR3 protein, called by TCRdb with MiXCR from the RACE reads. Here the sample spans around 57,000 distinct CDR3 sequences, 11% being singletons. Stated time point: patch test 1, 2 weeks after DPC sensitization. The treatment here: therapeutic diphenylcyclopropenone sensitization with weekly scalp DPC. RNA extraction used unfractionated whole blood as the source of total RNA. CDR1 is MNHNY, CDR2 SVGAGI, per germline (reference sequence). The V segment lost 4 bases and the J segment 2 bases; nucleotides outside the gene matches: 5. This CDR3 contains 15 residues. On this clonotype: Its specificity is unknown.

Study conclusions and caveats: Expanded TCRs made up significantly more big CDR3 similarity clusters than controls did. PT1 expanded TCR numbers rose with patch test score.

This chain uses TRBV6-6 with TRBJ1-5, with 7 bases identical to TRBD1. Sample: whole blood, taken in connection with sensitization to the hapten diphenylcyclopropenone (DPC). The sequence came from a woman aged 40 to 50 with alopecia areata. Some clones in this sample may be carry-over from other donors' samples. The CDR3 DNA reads TGTGCCAGCAGTTCACGAACAGGGGGCAATCAGCCCCAGCATTTT. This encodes CASSSRTGGNQPQHF.